The next 22 T cell receptor beta chains were all read from a single sample in a study of Graves' ophthalmopathy and Graves' hyperthyroidism. TCR beta CDR3 regions were amplified from RNA transcripts. Investigators did first-round RT-PCR with HTBI primers, then second-round multiplex PCR. TCRdb called the multiplex PCR reads again in MiXCR, with one record for every CDR3 protein. The data contain about 590,000 distinct CDR3 sequences, 35% to 45% of them singletons. Sequenced input: peripheral blood or thyroid tissue (not recorded which). The receptors were gathered from an adult man with Graves' hyperthyroidism.

This clonotype was counted many times. The rearrangement uses TRBV5-1 and TRBJ2-2; no clear D gene. The CDR3 extends over 15 amino acids. Germline CDR1 is SGHRS and CDR2 is YFSETQ. V lost 1 base and J lost 3, with 10 bases in between. The CDR3 DNA sequence: TGCGCCAGCAGCTTGTTTAGTGCGGACACCGGGGAGCTGTTTTTT. Protein product: CASSLFSADTGELFF.

This clonotype was seen a few times. A much larger clone lies one base from this, so it may be a read error. This chain connects TRBV7-9 to TRBJ2-5; possibly TRBD1 or TRBD2 for D (5 bases each). The germline V gene has CDR1 SEHNR and CDR2 FQNEAQ (reference sequence). CDR3 length: 16 residues. V lost 5 bases to trimming and J lost 0 bases, with 16 bases between them. CDR3 residues: CASSPTPGPYQETQYF. In nucleotides, the CDR3 is TGTGCCAGCAGCCCTACTCCGGGACCCTACCAAGAGACCCAGTACTTC.

Here the CDR3 reads CASSSGKGGNQPQHF. In nucleotides, the CDR3 is TGTGCCAGTAGCAGCGGGAAAGGAGGCAATCAGCCCCAGCATTTT. This chain uses TRBV19 with TRBJ1-5; D call uncertain. Between the trimmed V and J ends, which lost 6 bases and 2 bases, there was a span of 14 bases. Germline V gene sequence: CDR1 LNHDA, CDR2 SQIVND (reference sequence). This CDR3 spans 15 amino acids.

At least ten counts were recorded for this clonotype. The chain employs TRBV11-2 and TRBJ2-7, with TRBD1 identical over 7 bases. CDR1 and CDR2 from the germline V gene are SGHAT and FQNNGV. The ends lost 6 bases at V and 5 bases at J; junction bases unmatched: 4. The length of the CDR3 is 12 residues. The CDR3 DNA is TGTGCCAGCAGACGACAGGGAGACGAGCAGTACTTC. Encoded protein: CASRRQGDEQYF.

In the case of this clonotype: Given the absence of the conserved phenylalanine or tryptophan at the CDR3 end, a read error is likely. The chain employs TRBV10-1 and TRBJ1-1, with 8 nucleotides matching TRBD1. This CDR3 is 14 amino acids long. Germline values: CDR1 WNHNN, CDR2 SYGVQD (reference sequence). In DNA, the CDR3 is TGCGCCATCAGTGACAGGGGCAAGAACACTGAAGCTTTCTCT. This translates into CAISDRGKNTEAFS.

The sample holds a few counts of this clonotype. The chain is built from TRBV9 and TRBJ1-1; TRBD1 agrees at 9 bases. The V gene end was trimmed by 1 base and the J gene end by 5 bases; junction bases not matched to a gene: 6. The CDR3 covers 15 residues. Germline V CDR1 and CDR2: SGDLS, YYNGEE. CDR3 residues: CASSVRQGEGTEAFF. CDR3 DNA: TGTGCCAGCAGCGTACGACAGGGGGAGGGGACTGAAGCTTTCTTT.

This clonotype appeared many times. V gene TRBV29-1 combines with J gene TRBJ1-2, with 7 bases identical to TRBD1. The junction had 0 bases not matched to a gene; V was cut back by 4 bases and J by 1 base. The CDR3 contains 12 residues. Germline V lookup: CDR1 SQVTM, CDR2 ANQGSEA. The CDR3 spells CSVGDSNYGYTF. DNA for the CDR3: TGCAGCGTTGGGGACAGTAACTATGGCTACACCTTC.

This clonotype was seen many times. V and J are TRBV20-1 and TRBJ1-2; the D gene is possibly TRBD1 (5 bases). The V and J ends lost 3 bases and 0 bases respectively, with 11 bases between them. Germline V lookup: CDR1 DFQATT, CDR2 SNEGSKA (reference sequence). The CDR3 runs 14 residues. CDR3 region: CSARGDGANYGYTF. As DNA, the CDR3 is TGCAGTGCTAGGGGGGACGGCGCTAACTATGGCTACACCTTC.

Many counts were recorded for this clonotype. This chain connects TRBV6-5 to TRBJ1-2; TRBD1 agrees at 7 bases. J was trimmed by 5 bases and V by 2 bases; bases with no gene match: 8. This CDR3 has 15 residues. Germline assignment: CDR1 MNHEY and CDR2 SVGAGI. The CDR3: CASSYRGKTGYGYTF. The CDR3 nucleotides are TGTGCCAGCAGTTACAGGGGGAAGACAGGGTATGGCTACACCTTC.

This clonotype has a count of ten or more. The V and J genes are TRBV15 and TRBJ1-5, with D perhaps matching TRBD1 (5 bases). The V end was cut by 3 bases, the J end by 4 bases, with 13 bases between. The CDR3 spans 15 residues. Germline lookup yields CDR1 LNHNV and CDR2 YYDKDF (reference sequence). The CDR3 bases are TGTGCCACCAGCAGTTGGGGGGGGGATAATCAGCCCCAGCATTTT. Translating it yields CATSSWGGDNQPQHF. Combining the CDR3 with reference TRBV15 and TRBJ1-5 gives the whole variable domain DAMVIQNPRYQVTQFGKPVTLSCSQTLNHNVMYWYQQKSSQAPKLLFHYYDKDFNNEADTPDNFQSRRPNTSFCFLDIRSPGLGDTAMYLCATSSWGGDNQPQHFGDGTRLSIL.

Comments on this clonotype: The junction departs from the called germline gene at one end, perhaps through a read error. The rearrangement joins TRBV7-2 to TRBJ2-2, with 8 bases that match TRBD1. The CDR3 extends over 15 amino acids. Germline loops: CDR1 SGHTA, CDR2 FQGNSA. The CDR3 protein is CASSWGQALYGEQFF. The CDR3 coding sequence is TGTGCCAGCAGCTGGGGACAGGCTTTATACGGGGAGCAGTTTTTT.

The V and J genes are TRBV2 and TRBJ2-7; either TRBD1 or TRBD2 may supply D (5 bases each). Trimming cost V 5 bases and J 4 bases, with 18 bases left between them. The CDR3 length is 15 residues. Per the germline V gene, CDR1 is SNHLY and CDR2 is FYNNEI. CDR3 nucleotide sequence: TGTGCCAGCAGTTTAAAAGGGGACGGTGTATACGAGCAGTACTTC. This encodes CASSLKGDGVYEQYF.

A note on this clonotype: A much larger clonotype is one base distant, so this may be a read error. The rearrangement uses TRBV12-3 or TRBV12-4 and TRBJ2-2, with TRBD2 as a possible D gene (6 bases). The CDR3 covers 14 residues. V was pared by 2 bases and J by 7 bases, with 11 bases between. The CDR3 spells CASSLPPGVGELFF. In DNA form, the CDR3 reads TGTGCCAGCAGTTTACCCCCGGGGGTCGGGGAGCTGTTTTTT.

Notes on this clonotype: Germline and junction disagree at one end, which may indicate a read error. The gene calls are TRBV7-9 and TRBJ2-5; TRBD2 is a possible D gene (7 bases). The CDR3 totals 15 residues. The germline CDR1 and CDR2 sequences are SEHNR and FQNEAQ (reference sequence). The CDR3 coding sequence is TGTGCCAGCAGCTTAAGGGGGGGGCCGAGCAATGAGCAGCTCTTC. This gives the protein CASSLRGGPSNEQLF. The full variable domain, rest sourced from reference TRBV7-9 and TRBJ2-5, is DTGVSQNPRHKITKRGQNVTFRCDPISEHNRLYWYRQTLGQGPEFLTYFQNEAQLEKSRLLSDRFSAERPKGSFSTLEIQRTEQGDSAMYLCASSLRGGPSNEQLFGPGTRLLVL.

V and J are TRBV11-2 and TRBJ2-7, with D tentatively TRBD2 (6 bases). The CDR3 has 15 residues. Per germline, CDR1 SGHAT and CDR2 FQNNGV. Trimming cost V 0 bases and J 5 bases, with 14 bases left between them. As DNA, the CDR3 is TGTGCCAGCAGCTTAGATAACAGGAGGGACCACGAGCAGTACTTC. Residues: CASSLDNRRDHEQYF.

This clonotype has ten or more counts. The J gene is TRBJ2-7, the V gene TRBV29-1; 7 nucleotides match TRBD1. The CDR3 extends over 15 amino acids. V lost 6 bases to trimming and J lost 0 bases; unmatched junction nucleotides: 11. CDR1 is SQVTM, CDR2 ANQGSEA, per germline. In DNA, the CDR3 is TGCAGCGTCAACCAAGCGACAGGGATCTCCTACGAGCAGTACTTC. It encodes CSVNQATGISYEQYF.

This clonotype was seen a handful of times. The chain carries TRBV15 and TRBJ1-5; D perhaps matches TRBD1 (5 bases). The CDR3 extends over 16 amino acids. The V and J ends lost 0 bases and 3 bases respectively, with 12 bases between them. CDR1 is LNHNV and CDR2 is YYDKDF in the germline V gene (reference sequence). CDR3 residues: CATSRDREGPNQPQHF. The DNA for the CDR3 is TGTGCCACCAGCAGAGATCGGGAGGGGCCCAATCAGCCCCAGCATTTT.

In its sample, this clonotype was seen many times. The chain joins TRBV20-1 to TRBJ1-3; D gene ambiguous. This CDR3 comprises 15 residues. Germline CDR1 is DFQATT and CDR2 is SNEGSKA (reference sequence). The V end lost 1 base, the J end lost 0 bases, and 10 bases lay between the germline ends. The CDR3 sequence: CSARVYRDSGNTIYF. CDR3 bases: TGCAGTGCTAGAGTCTACCGGGACTCTGGAAACACCATATATTTT.

This clonotype was seen a handful of times. The J gene is TRBJ1-5, the V gene TRBV5-1, with D possibly matching TRBD1 (6 bases). Germline V gene data show CDR1 as SGHRS and CDR2 as YFSETQ. The CDR3 runs to 16 residues. V shed 4 bases and J shed 0 bases, with 14 bases lying between them. CDR3 sequence: CASSPTGMGSNQPQHF. The CDR3 bases are TGCGCCAGCAGCCCTACAGGGATGGGTAGCAATCAGCCCCAGCATTTT. Full variable domain (remainder filled in from reference TRBV5-1 and TRBJ1-5): KAGVTQTPRYLIKTRGQQVTLSCSPISGHRSVSWYQQTPGQGLQFLFEYFSETQRNKGNFPGRFSGRQFSNSRSEMNVSTLELGDSALYLCASSPTGMGSNQPQHFGDGTRLSIL.

In this sample, this clonotype turned up once. The chain uses TRBV7-2 and TRBJ2-7; 7 bases are shared with TRBD2. Germline V gives CDR1 SGHTA, CDR2 FQGNSA. The CDR3 is made up of 16 amino acids. V shed 0 bases and J 7 bases; nucleotides not matched to a gene: 12. The CDR3 DNA reads as TGTGCCAGCAGCTTAGCGGGGGGGGACGGCTACAATGAGCAGTACTTC. Its protein product is CASSLAGGDGYNEQYF. The full variable domain, with the rest looked up from reference TRBV7-2 and TRBJ2-7, is GAGVSQSPSNKVTEKGKDVELRCDPISGHTALYWYRQSLGQGLEFLIYFQGNSAPDKSGLPSDRFSAERTGGSVSTLTIQRTQQEDSAVYLCASSLAGGDGYNEQYFGPGTRLTVT.

The J gene is TRBJ1-5, the V gene TRBV12-3 or TRBV12-4, with 7 bases that match TRBD1. V gave up 1 base and J gave up 7 bases; unmatched junction bases: 10. This CDR3 region has 16 residues. The CDR3 loop is CASSLGGYRGGQPQHF. The CDR3 bases are TGTGCCAGCAGTTTAGGAGGATACAGGGGAGGCCAGCCCCAGCATTTT.

This chain connects TRBV11-3 to TRBJ2-7, with D hard to call. Germline CDR1 is SGHNT and CDR2 is YENEEA. This CDR3 is built from 13 residues. Trimming cost V 1 base and J 3 bases, with 7 bases left between them. In DNA form, the CDR3 reads TGTGCCAGCAGCTTAGGAACCTACTACGAGCAGTACTTC. Amino acids: CASSLGTYYEQYF.